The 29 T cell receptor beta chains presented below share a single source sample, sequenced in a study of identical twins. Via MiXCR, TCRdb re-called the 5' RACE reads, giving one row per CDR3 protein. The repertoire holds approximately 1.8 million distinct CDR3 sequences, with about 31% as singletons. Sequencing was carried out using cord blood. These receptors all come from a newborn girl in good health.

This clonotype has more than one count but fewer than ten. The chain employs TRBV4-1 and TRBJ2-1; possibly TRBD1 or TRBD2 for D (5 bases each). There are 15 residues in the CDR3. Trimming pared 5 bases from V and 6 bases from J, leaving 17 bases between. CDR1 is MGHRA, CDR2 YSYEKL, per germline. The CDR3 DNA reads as TGCGCCAGCAGCTCTTTAGCCCAGAGGGGCAATGAGCAGTTCTTC. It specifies CASSSLAQRGNEQFF.

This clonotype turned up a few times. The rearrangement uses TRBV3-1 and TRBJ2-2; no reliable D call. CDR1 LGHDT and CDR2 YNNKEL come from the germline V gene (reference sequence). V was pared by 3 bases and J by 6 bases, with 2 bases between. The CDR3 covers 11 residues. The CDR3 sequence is CASSHAGELFF. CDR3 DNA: TGTGCCAGCAGCCATGCCGGGGAGCTGTTTTTT.

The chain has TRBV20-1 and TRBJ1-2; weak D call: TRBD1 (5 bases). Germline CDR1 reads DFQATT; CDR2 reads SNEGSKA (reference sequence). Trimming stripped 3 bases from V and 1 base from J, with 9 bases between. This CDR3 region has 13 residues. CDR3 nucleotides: TGCAGTGCTAGGACAGAGAGTAACTATGGCTACACCTTC. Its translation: CSARTESNYGYTF.

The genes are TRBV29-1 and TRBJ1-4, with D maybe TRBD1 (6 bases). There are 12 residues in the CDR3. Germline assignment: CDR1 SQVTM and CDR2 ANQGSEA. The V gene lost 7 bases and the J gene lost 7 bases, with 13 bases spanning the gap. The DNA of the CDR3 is TGCAGCGCCGGACAGCGTCGTGAAAAACTGTTTTTT. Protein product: CSAGQRREKLFF.

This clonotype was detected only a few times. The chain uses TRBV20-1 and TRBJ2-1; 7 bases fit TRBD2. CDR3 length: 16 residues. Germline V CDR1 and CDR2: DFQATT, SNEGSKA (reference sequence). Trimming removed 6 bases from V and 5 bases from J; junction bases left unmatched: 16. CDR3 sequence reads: CSAGLVGVSSNNEQFF. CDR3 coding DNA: TGCAGTGCCGGACTAGTGGGAGTCTCATCTAACAATGAGCAGTTCTTC.

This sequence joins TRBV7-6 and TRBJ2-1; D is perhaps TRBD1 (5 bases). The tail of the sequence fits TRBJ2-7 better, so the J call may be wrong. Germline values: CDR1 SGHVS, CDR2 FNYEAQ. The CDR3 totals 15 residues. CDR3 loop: CASSLGAGFTNEQYF. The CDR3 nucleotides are TGTGCCAGCAGCTTAGGGGCAGGGTTCACCAATGAGCAGTACTTC.

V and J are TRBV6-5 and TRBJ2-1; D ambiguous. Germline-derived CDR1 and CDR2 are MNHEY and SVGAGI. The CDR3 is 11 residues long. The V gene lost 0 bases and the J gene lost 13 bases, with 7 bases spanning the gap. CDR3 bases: TGTGCCAGCAGTTACTCGACTCATCAGTTCTTC. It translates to CASSYSTHQFF.

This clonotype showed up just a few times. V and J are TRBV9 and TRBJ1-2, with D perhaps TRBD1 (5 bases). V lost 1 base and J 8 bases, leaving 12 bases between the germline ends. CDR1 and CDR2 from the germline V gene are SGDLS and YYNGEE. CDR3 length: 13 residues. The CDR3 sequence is CASSVKWGQGYTF. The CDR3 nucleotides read TGTGCCAGCAGCGTAAAATGGGGCCAGGGCTACACCTTC.

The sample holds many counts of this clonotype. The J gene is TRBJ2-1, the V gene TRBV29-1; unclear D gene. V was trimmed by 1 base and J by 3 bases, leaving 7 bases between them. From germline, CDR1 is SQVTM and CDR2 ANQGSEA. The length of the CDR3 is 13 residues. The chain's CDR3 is CSVEGGRYNEQFF. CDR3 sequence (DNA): TGCAGCGTTGAAGGGGGTCGCTACAATGAGCAGTTCTTC.

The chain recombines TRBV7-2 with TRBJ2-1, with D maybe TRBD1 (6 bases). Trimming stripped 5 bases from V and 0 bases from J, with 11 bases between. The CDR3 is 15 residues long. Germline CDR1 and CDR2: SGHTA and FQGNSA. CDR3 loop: CASSVDRSSYNEQFF. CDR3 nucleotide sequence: TGTGCCAGCAGCGTGGACAGAAGCTCCTACAATGAGCAGTTCTTC.

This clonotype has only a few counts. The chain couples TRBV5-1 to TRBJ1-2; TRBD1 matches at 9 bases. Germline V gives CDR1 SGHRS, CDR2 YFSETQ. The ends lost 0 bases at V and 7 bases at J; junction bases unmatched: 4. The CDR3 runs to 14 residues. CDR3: CASSLGQGGPGYTF. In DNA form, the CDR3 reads TGCGCCAGCAGCTTGGGACAGGGGGGCCCTGGCTACACCTTC.

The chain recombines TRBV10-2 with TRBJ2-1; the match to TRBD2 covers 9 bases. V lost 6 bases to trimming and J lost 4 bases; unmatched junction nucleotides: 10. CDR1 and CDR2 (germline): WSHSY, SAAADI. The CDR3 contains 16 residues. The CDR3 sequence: CASSDYSGGPYNEQFF. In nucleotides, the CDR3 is TGCGCCAGCAGCGACTATAGCGGGGGACCATACAATGAGCAGTTCTTC.

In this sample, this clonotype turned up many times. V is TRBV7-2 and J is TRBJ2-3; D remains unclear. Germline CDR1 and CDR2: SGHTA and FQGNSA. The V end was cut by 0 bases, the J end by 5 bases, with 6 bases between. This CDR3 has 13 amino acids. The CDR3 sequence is CASSLAPGDTQYF. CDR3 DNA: TGTGCCAGCAGCTTAGCCCCGGGAGATACGCAGTATTTT.

The CDR3 protein is CASGEGTDKEKLFF. The DNA for the CDR3 is TGTGCCAGCGGAGAAGGGACAGATAAGGAAAAACTGTTTTTT. The chain combines TRBV21-1 with TRBJ1-4; no check of the table's D call, TRBD1, against the DNA was made. TRBV21-1 constitutes a pseudogene. The CDR3 is 14 residues long.

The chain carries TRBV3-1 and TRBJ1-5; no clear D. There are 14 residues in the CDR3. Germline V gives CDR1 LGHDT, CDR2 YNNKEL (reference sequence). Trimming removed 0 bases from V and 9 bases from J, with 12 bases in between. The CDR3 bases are TGTGCCAGCAGCCAAGATCTTCGGGTTCGGCCCCAGCATTTT. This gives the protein CASSQDLRVRPQHF.

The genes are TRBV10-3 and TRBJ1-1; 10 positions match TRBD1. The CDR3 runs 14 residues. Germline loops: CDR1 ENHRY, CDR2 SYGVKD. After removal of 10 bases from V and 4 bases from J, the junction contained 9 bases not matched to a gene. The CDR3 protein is CANSGTGASTEAFF. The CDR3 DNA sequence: TGTGCCAACTCCGGGACAGGGGCTTCCACTGAAGCTTTCTTT.

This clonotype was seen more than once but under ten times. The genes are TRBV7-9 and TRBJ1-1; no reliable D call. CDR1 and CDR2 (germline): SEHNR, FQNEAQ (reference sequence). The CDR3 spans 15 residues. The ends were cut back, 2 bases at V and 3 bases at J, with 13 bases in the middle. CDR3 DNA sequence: TGTGCCAGCAGCTTACACGGGCCCGGGTACACTGAAGCTTTCTTT. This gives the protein CASSLHGPGYTEAFF.

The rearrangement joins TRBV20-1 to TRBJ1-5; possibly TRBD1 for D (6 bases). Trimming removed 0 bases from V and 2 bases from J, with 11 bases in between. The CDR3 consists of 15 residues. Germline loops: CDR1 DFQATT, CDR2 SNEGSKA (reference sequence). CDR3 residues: CSAREGGAGNQPQHF. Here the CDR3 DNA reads TGCAGTGCTAGAGAGGGGGGGGCTGGCAATCAGCCCCAGCATTTT.

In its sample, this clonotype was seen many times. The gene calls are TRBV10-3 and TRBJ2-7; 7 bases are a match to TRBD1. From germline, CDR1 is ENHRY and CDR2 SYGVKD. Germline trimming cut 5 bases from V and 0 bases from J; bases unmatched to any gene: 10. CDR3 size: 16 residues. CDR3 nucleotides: TGTGCCATCAGTTTCGCTCAGACAGGGTCCTCCTACGAGCAGTACTTC. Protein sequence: CAISFAQTGSSYEQYF.

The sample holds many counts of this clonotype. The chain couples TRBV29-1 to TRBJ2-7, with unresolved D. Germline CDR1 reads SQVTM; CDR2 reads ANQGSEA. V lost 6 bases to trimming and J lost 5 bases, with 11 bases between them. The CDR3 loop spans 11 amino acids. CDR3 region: CSVSLVDEQYF. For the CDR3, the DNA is TGCAGCGTGTCCTTAGTTGACGAGCAGTACTTC.

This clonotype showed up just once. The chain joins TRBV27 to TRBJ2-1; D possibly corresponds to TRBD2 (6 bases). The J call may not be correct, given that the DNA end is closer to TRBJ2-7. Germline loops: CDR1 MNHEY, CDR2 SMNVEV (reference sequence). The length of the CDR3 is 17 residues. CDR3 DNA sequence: TGTGCCAGCAGTTTATTCGGGCGGGAAGGGTCCTACAATGAGCAGTACTTC. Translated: CASSLFGREGSYNEQYF.

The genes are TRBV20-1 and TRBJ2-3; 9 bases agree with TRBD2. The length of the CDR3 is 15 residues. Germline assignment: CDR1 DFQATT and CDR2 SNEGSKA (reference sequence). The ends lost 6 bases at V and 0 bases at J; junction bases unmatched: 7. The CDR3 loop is CSALSAGGSTDTQYF. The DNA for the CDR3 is TGCAGTGCCCTATCAGCGGGAGGAAGCACAGATACGCAGTATTTT.

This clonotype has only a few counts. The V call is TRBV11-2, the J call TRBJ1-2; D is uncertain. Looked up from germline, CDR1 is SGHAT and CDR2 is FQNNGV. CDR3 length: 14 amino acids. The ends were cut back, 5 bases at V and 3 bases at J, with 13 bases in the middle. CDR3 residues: CASSKLDGHYGYTF. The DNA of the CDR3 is TGTGCCAGCAGCAAACTGGACGGCCACTATGGCTACACCTTC.

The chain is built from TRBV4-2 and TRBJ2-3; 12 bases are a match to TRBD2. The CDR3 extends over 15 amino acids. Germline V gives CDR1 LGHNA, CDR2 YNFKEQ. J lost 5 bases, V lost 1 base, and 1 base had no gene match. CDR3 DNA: TGTGCCAGCAGCCAAGCTAGCGGGAGGGGAGATACGCAGTATTTT. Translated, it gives CASSQASGRGDTQYF.

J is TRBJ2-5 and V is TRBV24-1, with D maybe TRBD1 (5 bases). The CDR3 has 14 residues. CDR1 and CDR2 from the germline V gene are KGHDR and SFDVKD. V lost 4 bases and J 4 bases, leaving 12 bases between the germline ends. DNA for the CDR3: TGTGCCACCAGTGACCCGGGCCAGGGAGAGACCCAGTACTTC. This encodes CATSDPGQGETQYF.

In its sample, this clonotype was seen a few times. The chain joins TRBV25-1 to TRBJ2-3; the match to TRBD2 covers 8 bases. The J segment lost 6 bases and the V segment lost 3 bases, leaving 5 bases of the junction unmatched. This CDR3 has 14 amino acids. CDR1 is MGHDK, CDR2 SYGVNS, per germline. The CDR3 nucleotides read TGTGCCAGCAGTGATCCGGGAGGGCCCGATACGCAGTATTTT. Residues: CASSDPGGPDTQYF.

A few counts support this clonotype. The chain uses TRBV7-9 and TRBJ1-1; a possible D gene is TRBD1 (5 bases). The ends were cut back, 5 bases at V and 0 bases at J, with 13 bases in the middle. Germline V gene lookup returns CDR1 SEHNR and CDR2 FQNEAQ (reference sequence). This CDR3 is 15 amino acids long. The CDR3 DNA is TGTGCCAGCAGCCCCTCAGGGAGGATGAACACTGAAGCTTTCTTT. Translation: CASSPSGRMNTEAFF.

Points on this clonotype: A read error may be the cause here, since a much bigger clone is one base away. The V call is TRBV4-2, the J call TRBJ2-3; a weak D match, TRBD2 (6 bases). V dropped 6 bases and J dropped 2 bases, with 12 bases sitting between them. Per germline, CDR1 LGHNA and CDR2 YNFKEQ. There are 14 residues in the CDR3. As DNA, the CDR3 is TGTGCCAGCAGTCGGAGCGGGCACACAGATACGCAGTATTTT. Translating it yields CASSRSGHTDTQYF.

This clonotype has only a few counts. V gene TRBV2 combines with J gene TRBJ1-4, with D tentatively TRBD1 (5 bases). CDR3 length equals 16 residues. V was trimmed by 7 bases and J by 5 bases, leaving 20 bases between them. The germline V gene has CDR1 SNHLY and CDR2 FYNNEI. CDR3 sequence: CASKPEPGVINEKLFF. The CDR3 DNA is TGTGCCAGCAAGCCCGAGCCGGGGGTTATCAATGAAAAACTGTTTTTT. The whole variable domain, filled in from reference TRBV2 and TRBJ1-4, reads EPEVTQTPSHQVTQMGQEVILRCVPISNHLYFYWYRQILGQKVEFLVSFYNNEISEKSEIFDDQFSVERPDGSNFTLKIRSTKLEDSAMYFCASKPEPGVINEKLFFGSGTQLSVL.